One sample yielded the 6 T cell receptor beta chains listed below, sequenced in a study of T cell responses to AZD1222 COVID-19 vaccine. The repertoire was sequenced with immunoSEQ multiplex PCR; TCRdb's copy has only in-frame clones and lacks some. There are about 110,000 clones in the sample; around 89% occur only once, and around 6.7% lies in the top ten. Here the sequenced sample was peripheral blood, taken on day 0 of AZD1222 vaccination. These receptors all come from an adult in good health.

V gene TRBV4-2 combines with J gene TRBJ2-2; TRBD1 aligns across 8 bases. The germline V gene has CDR1 LGHNA and CDR2 YNFKEQ. The trim removed 3 bases at V and 4 bases at J, leaving 4 bases unmatched. The CDR3 consists of 15 residues. The CDR3 DNA follows: TGTGCCAGCAGCCATGCCACAGGGGGCACCGGGGAGCTGTTTTTT. This codes for CASSHATGGTGELFF.

In its sample, this clone was seen once. V is TRBV5-6 and J is TRBJ2-5; 14 bases match TRBD2. The ends lost 3 bases at V and 3 bases at J; junction bases unmatched: 1. Per the germline V gene, CDR1 is SGHDT and CDR2 is YYEEEE. The CDR3 length is 15 residues. The CDR3 region is CASSWGLAGEETQYF. The DNA of the CDR3 is TGTGCCAGCAGCTGGGGACTAGCGGGAGAAGAGACCCAGTACTTC.

V usage is TRBV5-1 and J usage is TRBJ1-1; 11 bases align to TRBD1. Germline CDR1 and CDR2: SGHRS and YFSETQ. The CDR3 length is 16 residues. With 2 bases clipped from V and 4 bases from J, the junction kept 7 bases outside the gene matches. The CDR3 is CASSLTPGTGGTEAFF. The CDR3 region has the DNA TGCGCCAGCAGCTTAACCCCCGGGACAGGGGGCACTGAAGCTTTCTTT.

The rearrangement uses TRBV24-1 and TRBJ2-2; the match to TRBD1 covers 7 bases. CDR3 length equals 14 residues. With V trimmed by 5 bases and J by 6 bases, 5 bases remained unmatched. CDR1 and CDR2 from the germline V gene are KGHDR and SFDVKD. The CDR3 loop is CATSGDRDSGELFF. CDR3 bases: TGTGCCACCAGTGGAGACAGGGATTCCGGGGAGCTGTTTTTT.

J is TRBJ1-1 and V is TRBV18, with a tentative D call TRBD1 (6 bases). The CDR3 spans 13 residues. Trimming pared 6 bases from V and 1 base from J, leaving 9 bases between. CDR1 and CDR2 (germline): KGHSH, LQKENI. CDR3 nucleotide sequence: TGTGCCAGCTCTGGACAGCCGAACACTGAAGCTTTCTTT. It encodes CASSGQPNTEAFF.

The chain is built from TRBV24-1 and TRBJ1-1, with unresolved D. Trimming took off 6 bases at V and 3 bases at J, with 13 bases between the two ends. This CDR3 spans 14 amino acids. Germline CDR1 is KGHDR and CDR2 is SFDVKD. The CDR3 loop is CATSLIPPDTEAFF. The CDR3 DNA follows: TGTGCCACCAGTTTGATACCTCCGGACACTGAAGCTTTCTTT.